The 27 T cell receptor beta chains below come from one sample, sequenced in a study of CD8 T cells in ankylosing spondylitis. The antigens for these receptors are not known. Study-wide results and caveats: For ankylosing spondylitis blood, a TCR beta motif of 7 or 8 highly homologous variants appeared characteristic.

MiXCR, applied by TCRdb to the 5' RACE reads, yields one record per CDR3 protein. The repertoire holds 750,000 to 850,000 distinct CDR3 sequences, with approximately 12% as singletons. The material sequenced was blood, either unsorted or a sorted T cell fraction (not recorded which). The receptor set was obtained from a male donor with ankylosing spondylitis.

This clonotype showed up just a few times. The chain links TRBV27 to TRBJ1-1, with D possibly matching TRBD1 (5 bases). The germline gives CDR1 MNHEY, CDR2 SMNVEV (reference sequence). CDR3 length: 16 residues. V lost 4 bases, J lost 5 bases, and 20 bases lay in between. CDR3 bases: TGTGCCAGCAGTTCCAGCTGGGGGGGGGTGAGGACTGAAGCTTTCTTT. Translating gives CASSSSWGGVRTEAFF.

This clonotype was seen more than once but under ten times. The chain combines TRBV29-1 with TRBJ2-7; 8 bases map to TRBD2. The CDR3 has 14 amino acids. Germline values: CDR1 SQVTM, CDR2 ANQGSEA. J was trimmed by 1 base and V by 0 bases; bases with no gene match: 2. CDR3 nucleotides: TGCAGCGTTGAAGAGCGGGGGGCATCCTACGAGCAGTACTTC. Translated, it gives CSVEERGASYEQYF.

This chain connects TRBV7-9 to TRBJ2-3; a weak D match, TRBD1 (6 bases). CDR1 and CDR2 (germline): SEHNR, FQNEAQ (reference sequence). This CDR3 is 14 amino acids long. V was trimmed by 6 bases and J by 1 base, leaving 11 bases between them. In DNA, the CDR3 is TGTGCCAGCAGAGAGGCAGGGGGCACAGATACGCAGTATTTT. It encodes CASREAGGTDTQYF.

This clonotype has only a few counts. The CDR3 reads CAISDPGTIETQYF. CDR3 bases: TGTGCCATCAGTGACCCAGGGACCATTGAGACCCAGTACTTC. The rearrangement uses TRBV10-3 and TRBJ2-5; possibly TRBD1 or TRBD2 for D (5 bases each). With 3 bases removed from V and 5 bases from J, the gap between germline ends came to 13 bases. The CDR3 totals 14 residues. Germline V gene data show CDR1 as ENHRY and CDR2 as SYGVKD.

In this sample, this clonotype turned up a few times. Here the CDR3 DNA reads TGTGCCAGCAGCTCAAAAATCGTATGGCCTGGCTACACCTTC. Protein product: CASSSKIVWPGYTF. The chain carries TRBV7-2 and TRBJ1-2, with no clear D. This CDR3 is 14 amino acids long. Germline loops: CDR1 SGHTA, CDR2 FQGNSA. V dropped 4 bases and J dropped 7 bases, with 16 bases sitting between them.

This clonotype showed up many times. The chain is built from TRBV6-5 and TRBJ1-1; 7 bases align to TRBD1. V lost 4 bases and J lost 6; bases outside the gene matches: 14. The CDR3 contains 16 residues. Looked up from germline, CDR1 is MNHEY and CDR2 is SVGAGI. The DNA for the CDR3 is TGTGCCAGCAGTTCGGACAGGCGCCTTCGAGTCTCTGAAGCTTTCTTT. Amino acids: CASSSDRRLRVSEAFF.

This clonotype was seen more than once but under ten times. The chain uses TRBV5-5 and TRBJ2-7; D not certain. The V end lost 2 bases, the J end lost 3 bases, and 12 bases lay between the germline ends. The CDR3 has 14 amino acids. Germline V gene data show CDR1 as SGHKS and CDR2 as YYEKEE (reference sequence). CDR3 protein: CASSFRRQNYEQYF. CDR3 DNA sequence: TGTGCCAGCAGCTTCAGACGGCAGAACTACGAGCAGTACTTC. The entire variable domain, with the rest obtained from reference TRBV5-5 and TRBJ2-7, is as follows: DAGVTQSPTHLIKTRGQQVTLRCSPISGHKSVSWYQQVLGQGPQFIFQYYEKEERGRGNFPDRFSARQFPNYSSELNVNALLLGDSALYLCASSFRRQNYEQYFGPGTRLTVT.

The V and J genes are TRBV29-1 and TRBJ1-2, with D uncertain. Looked up from germline, CDR1 is SQVTM and CDR2 is ANQGSEA. V shed 4 bases and J shed 8 bases, with 11 bases lying between them. The CDR3 consists of 11 residues. The CDR3 DNA follows: TGCAGCGTTGCGTCGGCAGGCGGCTACACCTTC. Its translation: CSVASAGGYTF.

This rearrangement joins TRBV6-6 to TRBJ2-7, with 8 bases lining up with TRBD1. Per germline, CDR1 MNHNY and CDR2 SVGAGI (reference sequence). J was trimmed by 4 bases and V by 5 bases; bases with no gene match: 4. The CDR3 covers 13 residues. The CDR3 region is CASSRQGYYEQYF. In DNA, the CDR3 is TGTGCCAGCAGTCGACAGGGGTATTACGAGCAGTACTTC.

There are a few counts of this clonotype. The chain has TRBV12-3 or TRBV12-4 and TRBJ2-5; the match to TRBD1 covers 8 bases. This CDR3 is 15 amino acids long. The V and J ends lost 4 bases and 4 bases, in that order; junction bases with no gene match: 8. The chain's CDR3 is CASSSTRGLTETQYF. In DNA form, the CDR3 reads TGTGCCAGCAGTTCTACCAGGGGGCTTACAGAGACCCAGTACTTC.

The V gene is TRBV12-3 or TRBV12-4, the J gene TRBJ2-5; D gene unclear. The CDR3 has 12 amino acids. V was trimmed by 3 bases and J by 3 bases, leaving 5 bases between them. The DNA for the CDR3 is TGTGCCAGCAGTTTCCAGGAAGAGACCCAGTACTTC. Encoded protein: CASSFQEETQYF.

The chain has TRBV20-1 and TRBJ2-1, with D possibly matching TRBD2 (6 bases). The CDR3 has 15 amino acids. The germline CDR1 and CDR2 sequences are DFQATT and SNEGSKA (reference sequence). The V end lost 0 bases, the J end lost 4 bases, and 13 bases lay between the germline ends. The chain's CDR3 is CSARDPRTTYNEQFF. CDR3 nucleotide sequence: TGCAGTGCTAGAGATCCGAGGACTACGTACAATGAGCAGTTCTTC.

The CDR3 bases are TGTGCCAGCACAGAGACTCGGGGCACTGAAGCTTTCTTT. This codes for CASTETRGTEAFF. V usage is TRBV28 and J usage is TRBJ1-1; no reliable D call. The germline CDR1 and CDR2 sequences are MDHEN and SYDVKM. Trimming took 7 bases from V and 4 from J, leaving 13 bases between them. The CDR3 runs to 13 residues.

This clonotype was recorded a few times. This sequence joins TRBV7-8 and TRBJ2-1; D might be TRBD2 (6 bases). Trimming removed 1 base from V and 6 bases from J, with 13 bases in between. CDR1 is SGHVS, CDR2 FQNEAQ, per germline. CDR3 length: 15 amino acids. The CDR3 loop reads CASSLDAGPGNEQFF. Written as DNA, the CDR3 is TGTGCCAGCAGCTTAGATGCGGGGCCGGGCAATGAGCAGTTCTTC. Together with reference TRBV7-8 and TRBJ2-1, the CDR3 gives the full variable domain: GAGVSQSPRYKVAKRGQDVALRCDPISGHVSLFWYQQALGQGPEFLTYFQNEAQLDKSGLPSDRFFAERPEGSVSTLKIQRTQQEDSAVYLCASSLDAGPGNEQFFGPGTRLTVL.

The chain joins TRBV28 to TRBJ2-6; the D gene is possibly TRBD1 (6 bases). The CDR3 runs 16 residues. Per the germline V gene, CDR1 is MDHEN and CDR2 is SYDVKM. V dropped 6 bases and J dropped 2 bases, with 14 bases sitting between them. The CDR3 bases are TGTGCCAGCAGCTCACCCAGGACAGCTGGGGCCAACGTCCTGACTTTC. Its protein is CASSSPRTAGANVLTF.

This chain links TRBV18 with TRBJ2-1; 7 bases are shared with TRBD1. This CDR3 contains 18 residues. With 4 bases clipped from V and 1 base from J, the junction kept 13 bases outside the gene matches. CDR1 is KGHSH, CDR2 LQKENI, per germline. The CDR3 protein is CASSLRNRGQVSYNEQFF. CDR3 nucleotide sequence: TGTGCCAGCTCACTTCGCAATAGGGGGCAAGTTTCCTACAATGAGCAGTTCTTC.

This clonotype has a handful of counts. The V gene is TRBV12-3 or TRBV12-4, the J gene TRBJ2-7, with TRBD1 matching over 8 bases. CDR3 length equals 16 residues. Losses at the gene ends were 1 base for V and 5 bases for J; bases not matched to a gene: 10. The CDR3: CASSLDVGQGHHEQYF. CDR3 nucleotides: TGTGCCAGCAGTTTAGATGTAGGACAGGGTCACCACGAGCAGTACTTC.

This clonotype has just one count. The chain recombines TRBV7-2 with TRBJ2-3; D is uncertain. CDR1 SGHTA and CDR2 FQGNSA come from the germline V gene. The V and J ends lost 4 bases and 0 bases respectively, with 11 bases between them. The CDR3 runs to 15 residues. The CDR3 protein is CASSSPRRSTDTQYF. As DNA, the CDR3 is TGTGCCAGCAGCTCCCCTAGACGGAGCACAGATACGCAGTATTTT.

Only a few counts were recorded for this clonotype. The chain is built from TRBV15 and TRBJ1-2; the D gene is possibly TRBD1 (6 bases). The length of the CDR3 is 14 residues. Germline V gene data show CDR1 as LNHNV and CDR2 as YYDKDF (reference sequence). The V end was cut by 3 bases, the J end by 7 bases, with 15 bases between. The CDR3 is CATSRSYRDGGYTF. The CDR3 DNA follows: TGTGCCACCAGCAGGTCCTACAGGGACGGTGGCTACACCTTC. The variable domain in full, completed from reference TRBV15 and TRBJ1-2, reads DAMVIQNPRYQVTQFGKPVTLSCSQTLNHNVMYWYQQKSSQAPKLLFHYYDKDFNNEADTPDNFQSRRPNTSFCFLDIRSPGLGDTAMYLCATSRSYRDGGYTFGSGTRLTVV.

This clonotype turned up a few times. This chain links TRBV29-1 with TRBJ2-1, with TRBD2 identical over 14 bases. V trimming: 4 bases; J trimming: 7 bases; junction bases outside the gene matches: 6. Germline-derived CDR1 and CDR2 are SQVTM and ANQGSEA. This CDR3 spans 15 amino acids. The CDR3 sequence: CSVARLAGGGNEQFF. The CDR3 nucleotides read TGCAGCGTTGCCAGACTAGCGGGGGGGGGAAATGAGCAGTTCTTC.

CDR3 amino acids: CASSDLGLGQGAGNTIYF. CDR3 bases: TGTGCCAGCAGTGACCTGGGCCTGGGACAGGGAGCTGGAAACACCATATATTTT. The V gene is TRBV2, the J gene TRBJ1-3; 9 bases match TRBD1. Losses at the gene ends were 3 bases for V and 2 bases for J; bases not matched to a gene: 11. The CDR3 contains 18 residues. The V gene's germline CDR1 is SNHLY and CDR2 FYNNEI.

Many counts were recorded for this clonotype. This chain joins TRBV7-3 and TRBJ2-1; D ambiguous. Germline CDR1 and CDR2: SGHTA and FQGTGA. This CDR3 comprises 16 residues. V was trimmed by 5 bases and J by 2 bases, leaving 16 bases between them. Here the CDR3 reads CASSAYGIETYNEQFF. The CDR3 DNA is TGTGCCAGCAGCGCTTATGGGATAGAGACCTACAATGAGCAGTTCTTC. The entire variable domain, with the rest obtained from reference TRBV7-3 and TRBJ2-1, is as follows: GAGVSQTPSNKVTEKGKYVELRCDPISGHTALYWYRQSLGQGPEFLIYFQGTGAADDSGLPNDRFFAVRPEGSVSTLKIQRTERGDSAVYLCASSAYGIETYNEQFFGPGTRLTVL.

The V call is TRBV10-3, the J call TRBJ1-1; tentative D call: TRBD1 (6 bases). The V gene's germline CDR1 is ENHRY and CDR2 SYGVKD. V was pared by 6 bases and J by 11 bases, with 16 bases between. The CDR3 covers 12 residues. Written as DNA, the CDR3 is TGTGCCATCAGCCAACTACAGGGTAGCGCTTTCTTT. This gives the protein CAISQLQGSAFF.

The chain is built from TRBV9 and TRBJ2-1, with TRBD2 as a possible D gene (5 bases). The length of the CDR3 is 13 residues. Between the trimmed V and J ends, which lost 4 bases and 3 bases, there was a span of 8 bases. Germline CDR1 is SGDLS and CDR2 is YYNGEE. CDR3 protein: CASSIRDYNEQFF. The CDR3 nucleotides read TGTGCCAGCAGCATCCGGGACTACAATGAGCAGTTCTTC.

This clonotype occurred many times. The chain uses TRBV10-3 and TRBJ2-5; either TRBD1 or TRBD2 may supply D (5 bases each). The V end was cut by 6 bases, the J end by 5 bases, with 13 bases between. From germline, CDR1 is ENHRY and CDR2 SYGVKD. This CDR3 comprises 13 residues. Here the CDR3 DNA reads TGTGCCATCAGCTGGGACCCGAAGGAGACCCAGTACTTC. Its protein product is CAISWDPKETQYF.

This clonotype was seen a few times. The V call is TRBV12-3 or TRBV12-4, the J call TRBJ1-5; D might be TRBD1 (6 bases). The CDR3 spans 14 residues. V gave up 2 bases and J gave up 3 bases, with 8 bases separating them. CDR3 coding DNA: TGTGCCAGCAGTTTACAGGGGAACAATCAGCCCCAGCATTTT. As protein: CASSLQGNNQPQHF.

The gene calls are TRBV27 and TRBJ2-3; 7 bases agree with TRBD2. The CDR3 runs 16 residues. V dropped 2 bases and J dropped 2; count of bases not matched to a gene: 7. CDR1 and CDR2 from the germline V gene are MNHEY and SMNVEV (reference sequence). CDR3 nucleotides: TGTGCCAGCAGTTTAAATCGGGGGGTCTACACAGATACGCAGTATTTT. Protein sequence: CASSLNRGVYTDTQYF.